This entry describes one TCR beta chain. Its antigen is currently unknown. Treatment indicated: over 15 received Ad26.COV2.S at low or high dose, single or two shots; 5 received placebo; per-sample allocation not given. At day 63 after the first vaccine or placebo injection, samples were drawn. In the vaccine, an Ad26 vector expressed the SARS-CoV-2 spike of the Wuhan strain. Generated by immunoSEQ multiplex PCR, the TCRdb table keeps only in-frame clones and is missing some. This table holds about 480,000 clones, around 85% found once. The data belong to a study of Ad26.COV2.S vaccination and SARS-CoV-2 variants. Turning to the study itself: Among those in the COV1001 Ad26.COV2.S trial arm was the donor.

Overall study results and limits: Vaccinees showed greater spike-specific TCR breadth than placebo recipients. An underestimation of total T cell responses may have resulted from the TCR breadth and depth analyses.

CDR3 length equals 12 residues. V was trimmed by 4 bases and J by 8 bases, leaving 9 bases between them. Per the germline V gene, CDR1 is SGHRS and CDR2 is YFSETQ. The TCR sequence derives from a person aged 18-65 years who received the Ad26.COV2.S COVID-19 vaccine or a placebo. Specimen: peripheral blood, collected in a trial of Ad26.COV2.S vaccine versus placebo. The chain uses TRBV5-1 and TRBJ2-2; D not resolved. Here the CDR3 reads CASSEALGELFF. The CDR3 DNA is TGCGCCAGCAGCGAGGCCTTGGGGGAGCTGTTTTTT.